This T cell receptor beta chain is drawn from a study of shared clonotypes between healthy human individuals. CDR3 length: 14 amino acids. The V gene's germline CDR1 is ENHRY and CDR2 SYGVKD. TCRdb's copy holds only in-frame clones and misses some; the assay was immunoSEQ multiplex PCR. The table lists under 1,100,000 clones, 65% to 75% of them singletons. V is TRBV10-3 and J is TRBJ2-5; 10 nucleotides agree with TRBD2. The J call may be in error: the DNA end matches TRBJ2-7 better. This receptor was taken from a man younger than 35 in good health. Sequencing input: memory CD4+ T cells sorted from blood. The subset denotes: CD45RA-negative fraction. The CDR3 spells CAISGSGGYYEQYF. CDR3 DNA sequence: TGTGCCATCAGTGGTAGCGGGGGGTACTACGAGCAGTACTTC.